These T cell receptor beta chains were read from a single sample in a study of type 1 regulatory T cells. One entry per CDR3 protein results from TCRdb running MiXCR on the reads. The sample carries roughly 21,000 distinct CDR3 sequences, roughly half recorded once. No antigen is known for these receptors. Sequencing was done on a sample of cultured T cells, either the whole culture or a sorted T cell fraction (not recorded which). These receptor sequences come from a human donor in good health. Both conserved end residues are part of each CDR3. D genes are given only for firm matches. Some rows have no size entry. The others give once, few or many, or a class for an expanded clone.

CDR3 protein: CASRTETLSTDTQYF
CDR3 DNA: TGTGCCAGCAGGACCGAAACCCTTAGCACAGATACGCAGTATTTT
V gene: TRBV2
D gene: NA
clone size: NA
J gene: TRBJ2-3
CDR3 length: 15

CDR3 protein: CASSLMLGTTSYNEQFF
CDR3 DNA: TGTGCCAGCAGCTTGATGTTGGGGACTACCTCCTACAATGAGCAGTTCTTC
V gene: TRBV5-5
D gene: TRBD2
clone size: NA
J gene: TRBJ2-1
CDR3 length: 17

CDR3 protein: CASSYGPGPYSNQPQHF
CDR3 DNA: TGTGCCAGCAGTTACGGTCCCGGCCCGTATAGCAATCAGCCCCAGCATTTT
V gene: TRBV6-6
D gene: NA
clone size: few
J gene: TRBJ1-5
CDR3 length: 17

CDR3 protein: CASRSGLVISNEQFF
CDR3 DNA: TGTGCCAGCCGCTCGGGACTAGTTATCAGCAATGAGCAGTTCTTC
V gene: TRBV7-9
D gene: TRBD2
clone size: NA
J gene: TRBJ2-1
CDR3 length: 15

CDR3 protein: CASSPRGGGLTTYNEQFF
CDR3 DNA: TGTGCCAGCAGCCCGAGAGGTGGGGGCCTCACCACTTACAATGAGCAGTTCTTC
V gene: TRBV9
D gene: NA
clone size: many
J gene: TRBJ2-1
CDR3 length: 18

CDR3 protein: CASSPDHSGANVLTF
CDR3 DNA: TGTGCCAGCAGCCCGGACCATTCTGGGGCCAACGTCCTGACTTTC
V gene: TRBV5-5
D gene: NA
clone size: many
J gene: TRBJ2-6
CDR3 length: 15

CDR3 protein: CASSPSWQGADSGNTIYF
CDR3 DNA: TGTGCCAGCTCACCGTCTTGGCAGGGGGCCGACTCTGGAAACACCATATATTTT
V gene: TRBV18
D gene: TRBD1
clone size: few
J gene: TRBJ1-3
CDR3 length: 18

CDR3 protein: CASSSTGALGYTF
CDR3 DNA: TGTGCCAGCAGCTCGACAGGGGCTCTTGGCTACACCTTC
V gene: TRBV7-2
D gene: TRBD1
clone size: many
J gene: TRBJ1-2
CDR3 length: 13

CDR3 protein: CASSRRASATNYGYTF
CDR3 DNA: TGTGCCAGCAGCCGTCGGGCGAGCGCGACTAACTATGGCTACACCTTC
V gene: TRBV3-1
D gene: NA
clone size: few
J gene: TRBJ1-2
CDR3 length: 16

CDR3 protein: CASSNEGQLSSYELYF
CDR3 DNA: TGTGCCAGCAGTAACGAGGGACAGTTGAGCTCCTACGAGCTGTACTTC
V gene: TRBV12-3/TRBV12-4
D gene: TRBD1
clone size: NA
J gene: TRBJ2-7
CDR3 length: 16

CDR3 protein: CASSPVGWGANVLTF
CDR3 DNA: TGTGCCAGCAGTCCTGTAGGGTGGGGGGCCAACGTCCTGACTTTC
V gene: TRBV6-5
D gene: NA
clone size: NA
J gene: TRBJ2-6
CDR3 length: 15

CDR3 protein: CASGKTGPQETQYF
CDR3 DNA: TGTGCCAGCGGGAAGACAGGACCCCAAGAGACCCAGTACTTC
V gene: TRBV5-5
D gene: NA
clone size: few
J gene: TRBJ2-5
CDR3 length: 14

CDR3 protein: CSAGGVGQPQHF
CDR3 DNA: TGCAGTGCTGGAGGGGTAGGGCAGCCCCAGCATTTT
V gene: TRBV20-1
D gene: NA
clone size: NA
J gene: TRBJ1-5
CDR3 length: 12

CDR3 protein: CASSQAYASTDTQYF
CDR3 DNA: TGCGCCAGCAGCCAAGCCTATGCGAGCACAGATACGCAGTATTTT
V gene: TRBV4-3
D gene: NA
clone size: few
J gene: TRBJ2-3
CDR3 length: 15

CDR3 protein: CAISESVGSYEQYF
CDR3 DNA: TGTGCCATCAGTGAGTCGGTAGGGTCCTACGAGCAGTACTTC
V gene: TRBV10-3
D gene: NA
clone size: few
J gene: TRBJ2-7
CDR3 length: 14

CDR3 protein: CASSLGAVGSGANVLTF
CDR3 DNA: TGCGCCAGCAGCTTGGGGGCGGTAGGCTCTGGGGCCAACGTCCTGACTTTC
V gene: TRBV5-1
D gene: NA
clone size: NA
J gene: TRBJ2-6
CDR3 length: 17

CDR3 protein: CSARASGTGGSPLHF
CDR3 DNA: TGCAGTGCTAGAGCGTCCGGGACGGGTGGTTCACCCCTCCACTTT
V gene: TRBV20-1
D gene: NA
clone size: NA
J gene: TRBJ1-6
CDR3 length: 15

CDR3 protein: CASRSTATFRYTF
CDR3 DNA: TGTGCCAGCAGGTCGACGGCGACATTTAGATACACCTTC
V gene: TRBV6-5
D gene: NA
clone size: many
J gene: TRBJ1-2
CDR3 length: 13

CDR3 protein: CASSFGFTAQYF
CDR3 DNA: TGTGCCAGCAGCTTTGGTTTTACAGCGCAGTACTTC
V gene: TRBV7-9
D gene: NA
clone size: NA
J gene: TRBJ2-4
CDR3 length: 12

CDR3 protein: CASSLTGMDTIYF
CDR3 DNA: TGTGCCAGCTCACTCACAGGGATGGACACCATATATTTT
V gene: TRBV18
D gene: NA
clone size: few
J gene: TRBJ1-3
CDR3 length: 13

CDR3 protein: CASSPDTTSYEQYF
CDR3 DNA: TGTGCCAGCAGCCCAGACACGACTTCCTACGAGCAGTACTTC
V gene: TRBV7-8
D gene: NA
clone size: NA
J gene: TRBJ2-7
CDR3 length: 14

CDR3 protein: CSVQTGGLDEQYF
CDR3 DNA: TGCAGTGTTCAGACAGGGGGTTTGGACGAGCAGTACTTC
V gene: TRBV20-1
D gene: TRBD1
clone size: once
J gene: TRBJ2-7
CDR3 length: 13

CDR3 protein: CASSLAGGREKLFF
CDR3 DNA: TGTGCCAGCAGTTTAGCCGGGGGCAGGGAAAAACTGTTTTTT
V gene: TRBV12-3/TRBV12-4
D gene: NA
clone size: few
J gene: TRBJ1-4
CDR3 length: 14

CDR3 protein: CSASAGLVLDTQYF
CDR3 DNA: TGCAGTGCTAGCGCGGGACTAGTCTTAGATACGCAGTATTTT
V gene: TRBV20-1
D gene: TRBD2
clone size: NA
J gene: TRBJ2-3
CDR3 length: 14

CDR3 protein: CASSSRTSAQYF
CDR3 DNA: TGTGCCAGCAGCAGCCGGACTAGCGCGCAGTATTTT
V gene: TRBV11-2
D gene: TRBD2
clone size: NA
J gene: TRBJ2-3
CDR3 length: 12

CDR3 protein: CASSLAGTNTEAFF
CDR3 DNA: TGTGCCAGCAGCTTGGCGGGGACGAACACTGAAGCTTTCTTT
V gene: TRBV5-5
D gene: NA
clone size: many
J gene: TRBJ1-1
CDR3 length: 14

CDR3 protein: CASSRIPDQPQHF
CDR3 DNA: TGCGCCAGCAGCAGGATTCCTGATCAGCCCCAGCATTTT
V gene: TRBV5-1
D gene: NA
clone size: NA
J gene: TRBJ1-5
CDR3 length: 13

CDR3 protein: CASRGTGFYEQYF
CDR3 DNA: TGTGCCAGCAGGGGGACAGGGTTTTACGAGCAGTACTTC
V gene: TRBV7-2
D gene: TRBD1
clone size: NA
J gene: TRBJ2-7
CDR3 length: 13